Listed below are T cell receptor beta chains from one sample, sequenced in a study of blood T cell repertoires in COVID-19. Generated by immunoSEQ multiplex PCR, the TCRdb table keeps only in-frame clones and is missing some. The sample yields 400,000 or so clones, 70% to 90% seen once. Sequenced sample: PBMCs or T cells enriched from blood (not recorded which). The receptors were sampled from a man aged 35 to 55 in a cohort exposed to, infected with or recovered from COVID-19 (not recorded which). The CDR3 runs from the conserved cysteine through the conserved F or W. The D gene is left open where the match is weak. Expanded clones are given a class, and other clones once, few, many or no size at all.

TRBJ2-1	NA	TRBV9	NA	CASSVLAKGYNEQFF	TGTGCCAGCAGCGTTCTAGCGAAGGGCTACAATGAGCAGTTCTTC
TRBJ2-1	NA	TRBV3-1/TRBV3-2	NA	CASSQGGFVGSRREEQFF	TGTGCCAGCAGCCAAGGGGGTTTTGTAGGTTCTCGGCGGGAAGAGCAGTTCTTC
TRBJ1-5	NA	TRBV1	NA	CTSSQGPGENQPQHF	TGCACCAGCAGCCAAGGCCCAGGGGAGAATCAGCCCCAGCATTTT
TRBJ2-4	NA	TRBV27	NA	CASSAPSSGNIQYF	TGTGCCAGCAGCGCCCCCTCGTCAGGAAACATTCAGTACTTC
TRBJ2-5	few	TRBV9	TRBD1	CASSTGTGSLETQYF	TGTGCCAGCAGTACCGGGACAGGGAGCCTAGAGACCCAGTACTTC
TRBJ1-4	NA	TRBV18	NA	CASSPLRNGVVEKLFF	TGTGCCAGCTCACCACTGCGGAACGGGGTGGTTGAAAAACTGTTTTTT
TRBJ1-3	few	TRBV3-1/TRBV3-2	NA	CASSQDLSGVFGNTIYF	TGTGCCAGCAGCCAAGATCTGTCAGGGGTCTTCGGAAACACCATATATTTT
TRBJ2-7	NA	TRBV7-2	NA	CASSFTGPNYEQYF	TGTGCCAGCAGCTTTACAGGGCCAAACTACGAGCAGTACTTC
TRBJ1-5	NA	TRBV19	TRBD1	CASSIPGGSSWGNQPQHF	TGTGCCAGTAGTATCCCAGGGGGGTCGTCGTGGGGCAATCAGCCCCAGCATTTT
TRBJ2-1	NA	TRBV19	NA	CASSIGVSSYNEQFF	TGTGCCAGTAGTATAGGCGTGAGCTCCTACAATGAGCAGTTCTTC
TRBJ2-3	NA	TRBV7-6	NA	CASSLDAGLNTDTQYF	TGTGCCAGCAGCTTAGATGCGGGACTTAACACAGATACGCAGTATTTT
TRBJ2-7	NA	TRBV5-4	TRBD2	CATSFDGGLYEQYF	TGTGCCACCTCGTTTGACGGGGGACTATACGAGCAGTACTTC